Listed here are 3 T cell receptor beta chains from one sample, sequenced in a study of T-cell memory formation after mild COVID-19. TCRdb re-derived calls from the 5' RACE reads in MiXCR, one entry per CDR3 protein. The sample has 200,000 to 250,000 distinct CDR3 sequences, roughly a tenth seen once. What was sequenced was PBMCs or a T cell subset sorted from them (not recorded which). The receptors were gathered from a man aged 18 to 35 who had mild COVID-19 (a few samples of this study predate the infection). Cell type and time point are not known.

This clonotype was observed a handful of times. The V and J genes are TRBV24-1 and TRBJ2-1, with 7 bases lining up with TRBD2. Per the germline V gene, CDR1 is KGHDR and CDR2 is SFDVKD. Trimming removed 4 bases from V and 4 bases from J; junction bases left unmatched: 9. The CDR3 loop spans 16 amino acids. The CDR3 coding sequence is TGTGCCACCAGTGACAAGACTAGCTTGACTTACAATGAGCAGTTCTTC. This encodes CATSDKTSLTYNEQFF.

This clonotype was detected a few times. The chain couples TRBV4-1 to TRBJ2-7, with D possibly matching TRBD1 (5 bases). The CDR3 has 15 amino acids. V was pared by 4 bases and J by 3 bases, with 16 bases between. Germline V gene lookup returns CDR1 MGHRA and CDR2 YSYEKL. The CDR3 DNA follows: TGCGCCAGCAGCCTGCTCTTAGGACACAACTACGAGCAGTACGTC. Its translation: CASSLLLGHNYEQYV.

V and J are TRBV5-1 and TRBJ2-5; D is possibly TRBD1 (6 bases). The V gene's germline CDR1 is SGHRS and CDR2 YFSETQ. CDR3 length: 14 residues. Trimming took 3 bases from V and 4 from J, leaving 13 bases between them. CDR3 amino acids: CASSSGQSLETQYF. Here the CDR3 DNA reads TGCGCCAGCAGCTCCGGACAGTCCCTAGAGACCCAGTACTTC.